The 19 T cell receptor beta chains in this list originate from one sample, sequenced in a study of blood T cell repertoires in COVID-19. Here immunoSEQ multiplex PCR was the method, and the copy in TCRdb shows in-frame clones only, minus some. The sample records 250,000 to 300,000 clones, approximately 86% being singletons. Sequencing was done on a sample of peripheral blood. The receptors derive from a woman in her 70s with COVID-19, enrolled during active disease.

This chain links TRBV7-9 with TRBJ2-7; 7 nucleotides match TRBD2. The CDR3 loop spans 14 amino acids. With 2 bases clipped from V and 6 bases from J, the junction kept 7 bases outside the gene matches. From germline, CDR1 is SEHNR and CDR2 FQNEAQ (reference sequence). CDR3 loop: CASSLSGGYGEQYF. In DNA, the CDR3 is TGTGCCAGCAGCTTATCGGGGGGATACGGCGAGCAGTACTTC.

This clone was seen a handful of times. This sequence joins TRBV7-9 and TRBJ2-7; TRBD1 matches at 7 bases. The V and J ends lost 2 bases and 6 bases, in that order; junction bases with no gene match: 7. This CDR3 comprises 14 residues. Germline lookup yields CDR1 SEHNR and CDR2 FQNEAQ (reference sequence). In nucleotides, the CDR3 is TGTGCCAGCAGCTTAATTGACAGGGCAGGCGAGCAGTACTTC. Protein sequence: CASSLIDRAGEQYF. Full variable domain (rest looked up from reference TRBV7-9 and TRBJ2-7): DTGVSQNPRHKITKRGQNVTFRCDPISEHNRLYWYRQTLGQGPEFLTYFQNEAQLEKSRLLSDRFSAERPKGSFSTLEIQRTEQGDSAMYLCASSLIDRAGEQYFGPGTRLTVT.

The chain has TRBV11-2 and TRBJ1-2; D not certain. V was trimmed by 3 bases and J by 4 bases, leaving 18 bases between them. The length of the CDR3 is 16 residues. Per the germline V gene, CDR1 is SGHAT and CDR2 is FQNNGV. The CDR3: CASSFSGSPVVYGYTF. The DNA for the CDR3 is TGTGCCAGCAGCTTTAGTGGGAGCCCCGTAGTCTATGGCTACACCTTC.

The chain couples TRBV2 to TRBJ1-2; D may be TRBD1 (5 bases). Deletions cut 4 bases from V and 4 bases from J, with 10 bases between. Germline-derived CDR1 and CDR2 are SNHLY and FYNNEI. CDR3 size: 13 residues. As DNA, the CDR3 is TGTGCCAGCAGTGCACAGGAGGGCTATGGCTACACCTTC. This translates into CASSAQEGYGYTF.

Points on this clone: One end of the junction varies from germline; a read error may be responsible. This chain links TRBV6-5 with TRBJ1-2; 7 bases are shared with TRBD1. This CDR3 contains 15 residues. CDR1 and CDR2 (germline): MNHEY, SVGAGI. CDR3 sequence: CASSDSGTAAYGYTF. As DNA, the CDR3 is TGTGCCAGCAGTGACTCCGGGACAGCAGCCTATGGCTACACCTTC.

Here the CDR3 DNA reads TGTGCCTGGAGTGTACAGGGATACACTGAAGCTTTCTTT. It yields the protein CAWSVQGYTEAFF. This rearrangement joins TRBV30 to TRBJ1-1; D is possibly TRBD1 (6 bases). CDR3 length: 13 residues. V lost 0 bases, J lost 3 bases, and 8 bases lay in between. Germline loops: CDR1 GTSNPN, CDR2 SVGIG (reference sequence).

This chain links TRBV7-9 with TRBJ1-2, with D possibly being TRBD1 (5 bases). Germline V gene data show CDR1 as SEHNR and CDR2 as FQNEAQ (reference sequence). CDR3 size: 13 residues. V was cut by 3 bases and J by 8 bases, with 13 bases left in between. The CDR3 here is CASSFLGEDGYTF. The CDR3 DNA reads as TGTGCCAGCAGCTTCTTAGGGGAAGACGGCTACACCTTC.

This chain connects TRBV18 to TRBJ2-5; 10 nucleotides agree with TRBD2. CDR1 and CDR2 from the germline V gene are KGHSH and LQKENI. This CDR3 comprises 15 residues. J lost 4 bases, V lost 6 bases, and 8 bases had no gene match. CDR3 in amino acids: CASSPLAGATETQYF. The DNA of the CDR3 is TGTGCCAGCTCCCCTCTAGCGGGGGCCACAGAGACCCAGTACTTC.

The rearrangement uses TRBV9 and TRBJ1-1, with a tentative D call TRBD1 (5 bases). Germline loops: CDR1 SGDLS, CDR2 YYNGEE. This CDR3 is 14 amino acids long. V was trimmed by 3 bases and J by 2 bases, leaving 11 bases between them. The CDR3 DNA sequence: TGTGCCAGCAGCGGCCCAGGGTATAACACTGAAGCTTTCTTT. Translated: CASSGPGYNTEAFF.

The V gene is TRBV5-1, the J gene TRBJ1-6, with TRBD1 identical over 7 bases. The V gene's germline CDR1 is SGHRS and CDR2 YFSETQ. The CDR3 runs 14 residues. V was pared by 4 bases and J by 6 bases, with 4 bases of the junction left unmatched. This chain's CDR3 is CASSPTGVNSPLHF. CDR3 nucleotides: TGCGCCAGCAGCCCCACAGGGGTTAATTCACCCCTCCACTTT. Supplemented by reference TRBV5-1 and TRBJ1-6, the full variable domain reads KAGVTQTPRYLIKTRGQQVTLSCSPISGHRSVSWYQQTPGQGLQFLFEYFSETQRNKGNFPGRFSGRQFSNSRSEMNVSTLELGDSALYLCASSPTGVNSPLHFGNGTRLTVT.

This rearrangement joins TRBV4-3 to TRBJ2-7; TRBD2 might be the D (5 bases). Looked up from germline, CDR1 is LGHNA and CDR2 is YSLEER. The CDR3 has 13 amino acids. The V end lost 4 bases, the J end lost 3 bases, and 10 bases lay between the germline ends. The CDR3 DNA follows: TGCGCCAGCAGCCGAGGGTCCGACTACGAGCAGTACTTC. Its translation is CASSRGSDYEQYF.

The count of this clone is one. V and J are TRBV10-3 and TRBJ2-1, with a possible D match to TRBD2 (6 bases). Germline V CDR1 and CDR2: ENHRY, SYGVKD. V lost 10 bases and J 1 base, leaving 17 bases between the germline ends. CDR3 length equals 15 residues. CDR3 nucleotides: TGTGCCACCACCAGCCTGGGGGGATCCTACAATGAGCAGTTCTTC. Residues: CATTSLGGSYNEQFF.

Only one count was recorded for this clone. The chain recombines TRBV30 with TRBJ1-5, with a tentative D call TRBD1 (5 bases). CDR3 size: 14 residues. From germline, CDR1 is GTSNPN and CDR2 SVGIG (reference sequence). V lost 5 bases and J lost 1, with 12 bases in between. The chain's CDR3 is CAWGAAGSNQPQHF. CDR3 nucleotides: TGTGCCTGGGGGGCGGCAGGGAGCAATCAGCCCCAGCATTTT.

The chain links TRBV29-1 to TRBJ1-4, with TRBD1 matching 7 bases. Losses at the gene ends were 4 bases for V and 3 bases for J; bases not matched to a gene: 2. Germline values: CDR1 SQVTM, CDR2 ANQGSEA. The CDR3 is made up of 13 amino acids. The CDR3 DNA sequence: TGCAGCGTTGGGGGACAGCCTAATGAAAAACTGTTTTTT. Translation: CSVGGQPNEKLFF.

The chain employs TRBV5-4 and TRBJ1-6; D might be TRBD1 (6 bases). CDR1 is SGHNT, CDR2 YYREEE, per germline (reference sequence). The CDR3 extends over 15 amino acids. Trimming removed 0 bases from V and 10 bases from J, with 14 bases in between. The CDR3, as DNA: TGTGCCAGCAGCTTGGACAGGGTTGGCGGGTCACCCCTCCACTTT. Translated, it gives CASSLDRVGGSPLHF.

This clone was seen once. The chain combines TRBV3-1 (or the pseudogene TRBV3-2) with TRBJ2-2, with 11 bases identical to TRBD2. Germline CDR1 and CDR2: LGHDT and YNNKEL (reference sequence). The V segment lost 1 base and the J segment 1 base; nucleotides outside the gene matches: 2. The CDR3 covers 17 residues. The chain's CDR3 is CASSQGGLAGNTGELFF. The CDR3 DNA is TGTGCCAGCAGCCAAGGTGGACTAGCGGGGAACACCGGGGAGCTGTTTTTT.

V gene TRBV27 combines with J gene TRBJ2-5, with D maybe TRBD1 (5 bases). CDR3 length: 15 amino acids. Germline V gives CDR1 MNHEY, CDR2 SMNVEV (reference sequence). V was shortened by 2 bases and J by 1 base, with 11 bases between the two germline ends. The CDR3 DNA sequence: TGTGCCAGCAGTTTACAGGGATTAGGCCAAGAGACCCAGTACTTC. This codes for CASSLQGLGQETQYF.

A single count supports this clone. J is TRBJ1-2 and V is TRBV12-3 or TRBV12-4, with TRBD1 matching over 9 bases. The CDR3 contains 13 residues. Trimming took 5 bases from V and 8 from J; bases not matched to a gene: 6. The CDR3 DNA follows: TGTGCCAGCAGTGCCGGGACAGGGAACGGCTACACCTTC. Encoded protein: CASSAGTGNGYTF.

This CDR3 is CASSPTEPDFTEGDGYTF. CDR3 DNA: TGTGCCAGCAGCCCCACGGAACCAGACTTCACCGAAGGCGATGGCTACACCTTC. J is TRBJ1-2 and V is TRBV28; D is ambiguous. V lost 6 bases, J lost 6 bases, and 29 bases lay in between. The germline V gene has CDR1 MDHEN and CDR2 SYDVKM. The CDR3 runs 18 residues.